This T cell receptor beta chain was retrieved from a study of OX40 agonist ivuxolimab in advanced cancers. As for the study more broadly: Ivuxolimab was a fully human IgG2 agonistic monoclonal antibody targeting the costimulatory receptor OX40 (CD134). In the dose-escalation cohort, 82.7% of patients were male, and the mean age was around 65 years with a range of roughly 23 to 79. Partial responses were achieved by three dose-escalation patients, of whom one had hepatocellular carcinoma and two had cutaneous melanoma. Peripheral TCRbeta sequencing was intended to test whether TCR sequence diversity was altered and clonal T-cell expansion was caused by ivuxolimab. The monotherapy dose-escalation portion (N of about 50 patients) of the phase I ivuxolimab trial is reported in the paper. Among the approximately 50 dose-escalation patients, around 19 had hepatocellular carcinoma, some 15 melanoma, 9 renal cell carcinoma and 9 head and neck cancer. Patients were allowed to have had prior anti-PD-1, anti-PD-L1 or anti-CTLA-4 therapy, and approximately 40% of the dose-escalation patients had previously received checkpoint inhibitors. Intravenous ivuxolimab was administered to patients every 2 weeks at six dose levels: 0.01, 0.1, 0.3, 1.5, 3 and 10 mg/kg.

Genomic DNA was isolated from the sorted cells so that the TCRbeta CDR3 region could be sequenced. TCRbeta CDR3 regions were sequenced using the immunoSEQ Assay. The table was pulled from immuneACCESS by TCRdb, which kept in-frame rearrangements only. Such tables lose some clones; where checked, under half of the loss comes from unresolved V genes, and the rest has no known cause. The sample contains around 15,000 clones, around 90% of them found a single time. The ten largest clones capture approximately 29% of the sample. The germline V gene sets CDR1 to SGHTA and CDR2 to FQGNSA. For this chain, trimming is 4 bases at the V end and 2 bases at the J end, and the number of junction bases without a gene match is 9. Counted from cysteine to phenylalanine, this CDR3 has 18 amino acids. Of all the DNA, just the CDR3 is kept, 54 bases in frame from base 1. For this clone: Its target antigen remains unknown. Base-call qualities are not available, and no considerably larger clone is one nucleotide away.

Overall study outcomes, separate from this receptor: After ivuxolimab, expanded clones were on average more numerous among CD8+ T cells than among CD4+ T cells. The antigen specificity of the peripheral T cells that underwent clonal expansion was not determined. Low levels of normalized T-cell clonal expansion were also seen in some nonresponding patients. Clonal expansion of both CD4+ and CD8+ blood T cells was observed from baseline to week 6 at doses 0.1 to 3.0 mg/kg. Partial responders in the 0.1-3.0 mg/kg groups had among the lowest normalized peripheral clonal expansion, especially among CD8+ T cells.

The trial excluded patients who had a history of autoimmune disease or who were on systemic immunosuppression. Peripheral blood for TCR sequencing was collected from all dose cohorts at baseline, on cycle 4 day 1, and on cycle 7 day 1. The samples were drawn from a first-in-human, open-label, multicenter phase I dose-escalation trial of ivuxolimab. Adults with locally advanced or metastatic melanoma, renal cell, hepatocellular, or head and neck squamous cell carcinoma were enrolled in the trial. Before TCR sequencing, CD4+ T cells and CD8+ T cells were sorted from peripheral blood as separate populations.

Recombination connected TRBV7-2 to TRBJ2-3; the junction holds 13 bases that match TRBD2. The sequence was obtained from an adult with an advanced solid tumor such as melanoma, head and neck, liver or kidney cancer. The sample here was CD4+ or CD8+ T cells sorted from blood, taken in a trial of the OX40 agonist ivuxolimab. For the CDR3, the sequence is CASSYPELAGGPTDTQYF. The DNA reads TGTGCCAGCAGCTACCCGGAACTAGCGGGAGGGCCCACAGATACGCAGTATTTT. Beyond the CDR3, the reference TRBV7-2 and TRBJ2-3 genes provide the residues; the full variable domain reads: GAGVSQSPSNKVTEKGKDVELRCDPISGHTALYWYRQSLGQGLEFLIYFQGNSAPDKSGLPSDRFSAERTGGSVSTLTIQRTQQEDSAVYLCASSYPELAGGPTDTQYFGPGTRLTVL.